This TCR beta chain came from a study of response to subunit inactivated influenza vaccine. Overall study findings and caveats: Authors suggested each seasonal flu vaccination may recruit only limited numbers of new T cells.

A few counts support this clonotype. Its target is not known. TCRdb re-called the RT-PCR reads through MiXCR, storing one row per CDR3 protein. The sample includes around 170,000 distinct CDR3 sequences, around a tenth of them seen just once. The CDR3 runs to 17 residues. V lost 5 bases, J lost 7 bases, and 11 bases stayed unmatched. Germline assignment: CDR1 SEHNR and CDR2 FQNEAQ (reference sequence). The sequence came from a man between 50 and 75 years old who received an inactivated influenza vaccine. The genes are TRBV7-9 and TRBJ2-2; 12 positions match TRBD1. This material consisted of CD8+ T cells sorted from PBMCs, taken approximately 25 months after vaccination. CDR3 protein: CASSALRDRGPSGELFF. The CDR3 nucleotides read TGTGCCAGCAGCGCACTAAGGGACAGGGGGCCCAGCGGGGAGCTGTTTTTT.